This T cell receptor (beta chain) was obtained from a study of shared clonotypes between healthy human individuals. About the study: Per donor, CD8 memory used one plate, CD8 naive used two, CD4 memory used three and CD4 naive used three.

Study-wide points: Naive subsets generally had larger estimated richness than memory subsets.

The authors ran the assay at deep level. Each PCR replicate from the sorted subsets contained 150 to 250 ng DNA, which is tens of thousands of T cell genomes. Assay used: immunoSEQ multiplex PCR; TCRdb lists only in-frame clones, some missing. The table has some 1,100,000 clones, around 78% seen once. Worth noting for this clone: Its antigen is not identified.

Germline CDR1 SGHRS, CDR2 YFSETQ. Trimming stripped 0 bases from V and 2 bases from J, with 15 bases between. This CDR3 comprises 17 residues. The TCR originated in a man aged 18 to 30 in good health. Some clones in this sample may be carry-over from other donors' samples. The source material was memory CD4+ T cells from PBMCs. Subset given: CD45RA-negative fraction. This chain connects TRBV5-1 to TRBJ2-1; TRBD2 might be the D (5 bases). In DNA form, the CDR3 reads TGCGCCAGCAGCTTGGGAGGCGGGCCCCCTCCCTACAATGAGCAGTTCTTC. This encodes CASSLGGGPPPYNEQFF.